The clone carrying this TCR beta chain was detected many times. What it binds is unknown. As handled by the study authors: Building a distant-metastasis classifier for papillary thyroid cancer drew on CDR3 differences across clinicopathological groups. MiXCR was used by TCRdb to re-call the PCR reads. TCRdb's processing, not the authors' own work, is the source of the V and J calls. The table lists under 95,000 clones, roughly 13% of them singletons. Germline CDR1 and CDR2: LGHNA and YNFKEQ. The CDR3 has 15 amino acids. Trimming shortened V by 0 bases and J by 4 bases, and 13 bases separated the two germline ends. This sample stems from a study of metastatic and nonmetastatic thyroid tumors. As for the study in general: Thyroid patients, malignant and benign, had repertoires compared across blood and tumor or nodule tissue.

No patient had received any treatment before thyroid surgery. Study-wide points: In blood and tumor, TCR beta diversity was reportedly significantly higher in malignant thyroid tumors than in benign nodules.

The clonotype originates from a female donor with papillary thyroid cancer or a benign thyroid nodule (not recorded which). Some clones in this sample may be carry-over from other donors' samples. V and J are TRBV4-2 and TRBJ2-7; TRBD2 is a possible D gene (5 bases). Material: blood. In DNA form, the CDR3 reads TGTGCCAGCAGCCAAGATAGAGTAGCGAGGTACGAGCAGTACTTC. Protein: CASSQDRVARYEQYF.